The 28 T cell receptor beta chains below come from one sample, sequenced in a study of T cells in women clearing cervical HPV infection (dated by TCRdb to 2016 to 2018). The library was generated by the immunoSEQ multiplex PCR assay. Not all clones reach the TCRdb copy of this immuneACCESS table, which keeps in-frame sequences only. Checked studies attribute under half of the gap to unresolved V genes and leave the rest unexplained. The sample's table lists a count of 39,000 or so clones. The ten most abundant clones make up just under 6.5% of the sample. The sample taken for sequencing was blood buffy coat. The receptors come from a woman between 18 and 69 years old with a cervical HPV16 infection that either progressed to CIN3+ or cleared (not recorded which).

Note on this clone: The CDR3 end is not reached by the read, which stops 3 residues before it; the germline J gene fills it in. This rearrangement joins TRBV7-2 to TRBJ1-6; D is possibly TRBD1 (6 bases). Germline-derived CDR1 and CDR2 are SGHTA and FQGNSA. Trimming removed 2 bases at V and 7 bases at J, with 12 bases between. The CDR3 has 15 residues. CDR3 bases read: TGTGCCAGCAGCTTACAAGGGGGTGGGAATTCACCC. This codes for CASSLQGGGNSP. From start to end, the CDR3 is CASSLQGGGNSPLHF.

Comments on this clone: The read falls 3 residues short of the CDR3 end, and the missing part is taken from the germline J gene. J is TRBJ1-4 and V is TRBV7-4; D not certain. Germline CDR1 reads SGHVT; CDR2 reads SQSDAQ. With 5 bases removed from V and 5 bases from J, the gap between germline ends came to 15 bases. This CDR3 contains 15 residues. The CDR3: CASSPPPERNEKLFF. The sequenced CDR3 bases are TGTGCCAGCAGCCCCCCCCCAGAACGAAATGAAAAA.

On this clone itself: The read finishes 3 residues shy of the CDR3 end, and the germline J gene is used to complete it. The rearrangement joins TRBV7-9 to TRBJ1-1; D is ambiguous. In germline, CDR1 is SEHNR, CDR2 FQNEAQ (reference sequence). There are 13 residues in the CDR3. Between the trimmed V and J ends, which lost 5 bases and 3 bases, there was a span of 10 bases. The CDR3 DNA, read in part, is TGTGCCAGCAGCGAAACGCAGGACACTGAA. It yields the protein CASSETQDTE. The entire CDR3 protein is CASSETQDTEAFF. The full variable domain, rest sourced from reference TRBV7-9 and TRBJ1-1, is DTGVSQNPRHKITKRGQNVTFRCDPISEHNRLYWYRQTLGQGPEFLTYFQNEAQLEKSRLLSDRFSAERPKGSFSTLEIQRTEQGDSAMYLCASSETQDTEAFFGQGTRLTVV.

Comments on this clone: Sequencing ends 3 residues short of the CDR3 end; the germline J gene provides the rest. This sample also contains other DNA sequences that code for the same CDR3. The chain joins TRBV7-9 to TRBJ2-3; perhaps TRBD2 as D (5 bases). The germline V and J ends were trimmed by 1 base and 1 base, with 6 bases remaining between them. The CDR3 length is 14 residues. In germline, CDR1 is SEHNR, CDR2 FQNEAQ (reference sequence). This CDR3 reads CASSLGAGTDTQYF. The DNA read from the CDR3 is TGTGCCAGCAGCTTAGGAGCGGGCACAGATACG.

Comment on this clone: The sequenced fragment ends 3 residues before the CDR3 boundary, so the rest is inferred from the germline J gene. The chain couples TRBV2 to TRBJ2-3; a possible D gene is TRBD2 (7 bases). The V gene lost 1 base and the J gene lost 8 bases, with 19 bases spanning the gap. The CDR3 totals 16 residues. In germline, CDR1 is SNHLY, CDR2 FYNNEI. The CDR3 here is CASSEGWGGQVATQYF. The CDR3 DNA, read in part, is TGTGCCAGCAGTGAAGGATGGGGGGGCCAAGTAGCTACG.

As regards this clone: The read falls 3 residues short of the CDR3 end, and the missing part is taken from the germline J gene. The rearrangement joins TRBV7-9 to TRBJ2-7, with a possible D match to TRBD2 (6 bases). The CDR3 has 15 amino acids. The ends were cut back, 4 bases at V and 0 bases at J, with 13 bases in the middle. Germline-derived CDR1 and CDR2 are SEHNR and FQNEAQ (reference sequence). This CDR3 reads CASSSSARNSYEQYF. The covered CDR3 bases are TGTGCCAGCAGCTCTAGCGCCAGAAACTCCTACGAG.

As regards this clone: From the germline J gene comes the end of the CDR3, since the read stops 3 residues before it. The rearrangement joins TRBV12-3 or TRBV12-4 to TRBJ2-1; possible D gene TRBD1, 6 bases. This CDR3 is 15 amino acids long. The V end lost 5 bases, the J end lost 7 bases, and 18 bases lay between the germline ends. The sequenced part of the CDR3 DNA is TGTGCCAGCAGTAAGCAGGGGTCTCTCTCTAATGAG. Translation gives CASSKQGSLSNE. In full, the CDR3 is CASSKQGSLSNEQFF.

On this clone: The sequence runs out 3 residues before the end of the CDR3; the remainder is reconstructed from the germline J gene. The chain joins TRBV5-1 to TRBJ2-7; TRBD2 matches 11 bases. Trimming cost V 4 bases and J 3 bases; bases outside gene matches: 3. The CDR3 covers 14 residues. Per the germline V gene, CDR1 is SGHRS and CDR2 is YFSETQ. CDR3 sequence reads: CASSVAGGLYEQYF. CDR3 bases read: TGCGCCAGCAGCGTAGCGGGGGGGCTCTACGAG.

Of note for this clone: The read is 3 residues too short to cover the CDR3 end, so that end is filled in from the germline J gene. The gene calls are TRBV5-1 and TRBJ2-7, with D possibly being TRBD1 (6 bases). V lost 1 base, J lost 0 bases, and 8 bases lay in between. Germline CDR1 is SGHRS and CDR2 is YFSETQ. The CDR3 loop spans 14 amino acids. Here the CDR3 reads CASSLTGSSYEQYF. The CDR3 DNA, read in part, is TGCGCCAGCAGCTTGACAGGGAGCTCCTACGAG.

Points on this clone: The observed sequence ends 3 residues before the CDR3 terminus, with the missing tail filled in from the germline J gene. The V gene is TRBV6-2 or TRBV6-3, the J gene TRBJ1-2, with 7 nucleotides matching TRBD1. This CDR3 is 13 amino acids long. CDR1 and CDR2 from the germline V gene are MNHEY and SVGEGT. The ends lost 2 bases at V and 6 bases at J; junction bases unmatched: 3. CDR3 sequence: CASSYRDSHGYTF. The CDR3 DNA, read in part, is TGTGCCAGCAGTTACCGGGACAGTCATGGC.

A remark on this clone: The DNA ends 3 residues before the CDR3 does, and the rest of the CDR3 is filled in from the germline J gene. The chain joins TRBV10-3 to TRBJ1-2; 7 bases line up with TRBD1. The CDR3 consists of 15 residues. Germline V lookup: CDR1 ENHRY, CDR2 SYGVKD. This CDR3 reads CAISESSETGRGYTF. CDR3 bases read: TGTGCCATCAGTGAGTCGTCGGAGACAGGGAGAGGC.

The CDR3 sequence: CASSLSFGQETQYF. CDR3 DNA (partial): TGTGCCAGCAGCCTCAGTTTTGGTCAAGAGACG. The V gene is TRBV7-3, the J gene TRBJ2-3; D gene uncertain. The read ends 3 residues shy of where the CDR3 ends; the end is completed using the germline J gene. Germline lookup yields CDR1 SGHTA and CDR2 FQGTGA. This CDR3 contains 14 residues.

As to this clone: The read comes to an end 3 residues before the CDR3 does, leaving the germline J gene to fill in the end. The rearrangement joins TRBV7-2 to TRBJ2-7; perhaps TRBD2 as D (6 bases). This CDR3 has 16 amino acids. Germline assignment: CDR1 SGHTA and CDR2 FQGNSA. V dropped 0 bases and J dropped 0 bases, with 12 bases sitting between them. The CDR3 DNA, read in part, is TGTGCCAGCAGCTTAGCTTCCGGGACTCTCTCCTACGAG. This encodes CASSLASGTLSYE. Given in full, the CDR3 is CASSLASGTLSYEQYF. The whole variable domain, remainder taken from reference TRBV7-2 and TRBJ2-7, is GAGVSQSPSNKVTEKGKDVELRCDPISGHTALYWYRQSLGQGLEFLIYFQGNSAPDKSGLPSDRFSAERTGGSVSTLTIQRTQQEDSAVYLCASSLASGTLSYEQYFGPGTRLTVT.

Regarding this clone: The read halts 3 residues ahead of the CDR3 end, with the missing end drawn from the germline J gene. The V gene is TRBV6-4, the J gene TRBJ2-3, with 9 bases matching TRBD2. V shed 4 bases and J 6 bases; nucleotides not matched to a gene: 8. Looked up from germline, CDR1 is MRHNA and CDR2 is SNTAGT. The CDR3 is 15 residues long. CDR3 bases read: TGTGCCAGCAGTGTGGGACTAGCCAGTCGGGATACG. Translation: CASSVGLASRDT. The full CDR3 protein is CASSVGLASRDTQYF.

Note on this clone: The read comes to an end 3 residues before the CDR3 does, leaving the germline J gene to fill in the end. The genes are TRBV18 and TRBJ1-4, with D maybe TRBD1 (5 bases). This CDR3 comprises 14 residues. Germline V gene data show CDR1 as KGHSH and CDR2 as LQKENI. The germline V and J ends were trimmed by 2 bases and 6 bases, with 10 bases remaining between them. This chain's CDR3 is CASSPIDSDEKLFF. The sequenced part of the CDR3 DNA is TGTGCCAGCTCACCAATCGACAGTGATGAAAAA.

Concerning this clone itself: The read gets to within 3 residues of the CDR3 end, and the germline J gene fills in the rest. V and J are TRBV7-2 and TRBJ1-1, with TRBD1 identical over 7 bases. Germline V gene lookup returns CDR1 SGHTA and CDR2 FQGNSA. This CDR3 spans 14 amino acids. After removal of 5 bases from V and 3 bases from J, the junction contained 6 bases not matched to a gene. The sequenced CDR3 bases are TGTGCCAGCAGCCCCACGGGACAGCACACTGAA. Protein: CASSPTGQHTE. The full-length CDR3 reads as CASSPTGQHTEAFF.

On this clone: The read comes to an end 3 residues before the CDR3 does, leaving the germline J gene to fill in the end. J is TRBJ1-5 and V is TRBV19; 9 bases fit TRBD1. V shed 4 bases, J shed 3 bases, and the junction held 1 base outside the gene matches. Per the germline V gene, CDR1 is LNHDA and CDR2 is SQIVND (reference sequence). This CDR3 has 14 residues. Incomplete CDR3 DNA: TGTGCCAGTAGTAGGGACAGGGACAATCAGCCC. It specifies CASSRDRDNQP. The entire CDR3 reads CASSRDRDNQPQHF.

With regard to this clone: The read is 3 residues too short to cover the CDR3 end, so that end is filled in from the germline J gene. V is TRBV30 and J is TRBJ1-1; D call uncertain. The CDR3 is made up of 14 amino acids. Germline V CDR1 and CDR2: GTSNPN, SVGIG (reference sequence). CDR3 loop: CAWIPSHNQETAFF. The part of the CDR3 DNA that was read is TGTGCCTGGATCCCTAGCCACAACCAAGAGACA.

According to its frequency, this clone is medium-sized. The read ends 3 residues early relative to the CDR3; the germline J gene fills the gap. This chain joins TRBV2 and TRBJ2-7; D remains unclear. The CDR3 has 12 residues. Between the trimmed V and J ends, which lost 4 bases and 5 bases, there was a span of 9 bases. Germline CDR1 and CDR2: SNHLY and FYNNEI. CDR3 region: CASSGDLDEQYF. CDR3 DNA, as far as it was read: TGTGCCAGCAGTGGAGACTTGGACGAG.

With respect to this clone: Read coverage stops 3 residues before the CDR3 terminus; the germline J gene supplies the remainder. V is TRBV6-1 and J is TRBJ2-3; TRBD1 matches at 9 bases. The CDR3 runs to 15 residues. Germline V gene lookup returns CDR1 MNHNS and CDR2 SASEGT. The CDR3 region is CASSGPGQGRETQYF. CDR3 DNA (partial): TGTGCCAGCAGTGGACCGGGACAGGGTAGAGAGACG.

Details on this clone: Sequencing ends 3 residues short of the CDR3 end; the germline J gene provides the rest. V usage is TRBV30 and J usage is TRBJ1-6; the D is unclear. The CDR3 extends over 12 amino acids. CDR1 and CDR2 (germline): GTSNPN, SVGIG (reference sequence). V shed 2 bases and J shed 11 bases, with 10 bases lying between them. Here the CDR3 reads CAWSPHSAPLHF. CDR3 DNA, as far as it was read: TGTGCCTGGAGTCCCCACAGTGCACCC.

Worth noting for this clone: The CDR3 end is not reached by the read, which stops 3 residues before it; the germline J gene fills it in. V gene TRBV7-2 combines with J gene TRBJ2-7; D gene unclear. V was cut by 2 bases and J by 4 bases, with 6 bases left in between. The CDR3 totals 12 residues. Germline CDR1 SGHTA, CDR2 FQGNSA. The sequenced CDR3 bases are TGTGCCAGCAGCTTATCCGCGTACGAG. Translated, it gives CASSLSAYE. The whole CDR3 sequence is CASSLSAYEQYF.

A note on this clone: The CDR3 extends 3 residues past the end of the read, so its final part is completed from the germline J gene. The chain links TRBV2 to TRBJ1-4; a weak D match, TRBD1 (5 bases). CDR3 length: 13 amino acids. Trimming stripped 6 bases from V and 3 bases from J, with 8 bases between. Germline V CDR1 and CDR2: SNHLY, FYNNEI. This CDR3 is CASRRGANEKLFF. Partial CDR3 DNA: TGTGCCAGCAGGCGGGGGGCTAATGAAAAA.

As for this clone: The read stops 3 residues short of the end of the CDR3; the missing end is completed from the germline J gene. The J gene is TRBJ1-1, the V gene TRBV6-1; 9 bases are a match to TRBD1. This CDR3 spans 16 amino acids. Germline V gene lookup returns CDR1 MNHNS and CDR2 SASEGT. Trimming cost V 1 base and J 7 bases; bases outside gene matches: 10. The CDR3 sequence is CASSEGVRQGVNEAFF. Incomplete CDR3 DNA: TGTGCCAGCAGTGAAGGGGTGCGACAGGGGGTTAATGAA.

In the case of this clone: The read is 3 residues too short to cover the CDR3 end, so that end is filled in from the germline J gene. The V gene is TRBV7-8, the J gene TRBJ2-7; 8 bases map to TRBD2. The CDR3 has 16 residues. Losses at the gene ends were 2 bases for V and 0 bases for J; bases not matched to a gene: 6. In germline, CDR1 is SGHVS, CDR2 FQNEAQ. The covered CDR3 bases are TGTGCCAGCAGCTTACTCTTAGCGGGGACCTCCTACGAG. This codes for CASSLLLAGTSYE. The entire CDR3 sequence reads CASSLLLAGTSYEQYF.

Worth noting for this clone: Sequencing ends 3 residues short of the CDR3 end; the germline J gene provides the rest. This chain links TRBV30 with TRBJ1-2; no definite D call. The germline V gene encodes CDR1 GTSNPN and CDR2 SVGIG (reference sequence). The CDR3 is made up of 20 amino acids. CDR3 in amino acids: CAWSVRAGSGRMGAYNDYTF. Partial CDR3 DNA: TGTGCCTGGAGTGTACGTGCAGGCAGCGGGAGGATGGGCGCCTACAATGAC.

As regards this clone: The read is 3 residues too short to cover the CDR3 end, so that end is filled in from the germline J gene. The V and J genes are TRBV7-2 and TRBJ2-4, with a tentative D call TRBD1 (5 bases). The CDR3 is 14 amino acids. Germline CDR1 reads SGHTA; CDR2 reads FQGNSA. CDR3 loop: CASSSFQGLGGQYF. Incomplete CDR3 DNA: TGTGCCAGCAGCTCTTTCCAGGGTCTGGGTGGT.

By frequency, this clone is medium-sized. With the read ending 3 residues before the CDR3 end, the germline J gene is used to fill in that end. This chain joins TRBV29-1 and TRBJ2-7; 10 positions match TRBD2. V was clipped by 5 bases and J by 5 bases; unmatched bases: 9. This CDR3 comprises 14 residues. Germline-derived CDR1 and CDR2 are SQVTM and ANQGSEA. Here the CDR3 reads CSVSKAGGPNEQYF. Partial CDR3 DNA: TGCAGCGTTTCTAAAGCGGGAGGGCCGAACGAG.